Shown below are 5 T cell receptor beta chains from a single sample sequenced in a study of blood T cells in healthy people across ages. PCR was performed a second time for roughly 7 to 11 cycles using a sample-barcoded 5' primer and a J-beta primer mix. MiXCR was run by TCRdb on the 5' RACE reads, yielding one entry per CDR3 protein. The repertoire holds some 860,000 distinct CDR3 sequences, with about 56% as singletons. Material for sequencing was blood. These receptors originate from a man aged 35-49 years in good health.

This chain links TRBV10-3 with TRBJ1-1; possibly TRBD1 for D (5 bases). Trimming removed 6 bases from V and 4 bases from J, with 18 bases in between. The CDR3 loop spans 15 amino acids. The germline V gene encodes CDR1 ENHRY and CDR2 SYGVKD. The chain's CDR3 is CAISVSMGGSTEAFF. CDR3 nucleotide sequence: TGTGCCATCAGCGTCTCGATGGGGGGGAGCACTGAAGCTTTCTTT.

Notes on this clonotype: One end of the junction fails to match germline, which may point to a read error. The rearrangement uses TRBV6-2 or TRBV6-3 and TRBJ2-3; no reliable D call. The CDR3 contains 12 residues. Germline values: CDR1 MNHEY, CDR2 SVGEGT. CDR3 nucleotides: TGTGCCAGCAGTTACATGGCAGATATGCAGTATTTT. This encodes CASSYMADMQYF.

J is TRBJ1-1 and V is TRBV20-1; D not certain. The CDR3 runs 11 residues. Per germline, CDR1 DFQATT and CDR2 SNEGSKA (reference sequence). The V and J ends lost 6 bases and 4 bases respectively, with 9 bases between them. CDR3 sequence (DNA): TGCAGTGCCACAGTCGCCACTGAAGCTTTCTTT. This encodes CSATVATEAFF.

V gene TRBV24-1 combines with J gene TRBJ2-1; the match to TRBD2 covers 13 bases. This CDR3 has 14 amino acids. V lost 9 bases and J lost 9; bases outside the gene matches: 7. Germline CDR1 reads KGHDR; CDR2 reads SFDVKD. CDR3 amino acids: CATQTSGGASEQFF. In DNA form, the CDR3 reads TGTGCCACCCAAACTAGCGGGGGGGCCAGTGAGCAGTTCTTC.

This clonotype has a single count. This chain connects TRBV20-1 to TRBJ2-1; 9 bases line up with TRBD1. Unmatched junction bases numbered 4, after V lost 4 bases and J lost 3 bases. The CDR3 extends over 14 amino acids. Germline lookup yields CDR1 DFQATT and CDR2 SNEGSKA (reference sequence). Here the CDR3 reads CSATGTGHYNEQFF. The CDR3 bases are TGCAGTGCTACCGGGACAGGGCACTACAATGAGCAGTTCTTC.